This TCR beta chain stems from a study of T cell responses to AZD1222 COVID-19 vaccine. Samples with a second dose at about 4 or about 12 weeks were pooled together. As concerns this clone: Its antigen is currently unknown.

Profiled with immunoSEQ multiplex PCR; TCRdb holds only in-frame clones, not every one. The sample holds 100,000 to 150,000 clones, around 85% seen once. Regarding the study as a whole: CD4 TCRs covered the whole spike, strongest at regions 160-218 and 743-854. Clonal diversity was possibly underestimated, and the donors were mostly white British, with more females.

The junction had 4 bases not matched to a gene; V was cut back by 3 bases and J by 6 bases. Germline loops: CDR1 SGHRS, CDR2 YFSETQ. The CDR3 runs 14 residues. The origin of this receptor is an adult who received the AZD1222 COVID-19 vaccine. Sequencing used peripheral blood, obtained 28 days after the second AZD1222 dose. The chain couples TRBV5-1 to TRBJ2-7; 12 nucleotides agree with TRBD1. CDR3: CASSSRDRGPEQYF. The CDR3 coding sequence is TGCGCCAGCAGCTCCCGGGACAGGGGGCCCGAGCAGTACTTC.